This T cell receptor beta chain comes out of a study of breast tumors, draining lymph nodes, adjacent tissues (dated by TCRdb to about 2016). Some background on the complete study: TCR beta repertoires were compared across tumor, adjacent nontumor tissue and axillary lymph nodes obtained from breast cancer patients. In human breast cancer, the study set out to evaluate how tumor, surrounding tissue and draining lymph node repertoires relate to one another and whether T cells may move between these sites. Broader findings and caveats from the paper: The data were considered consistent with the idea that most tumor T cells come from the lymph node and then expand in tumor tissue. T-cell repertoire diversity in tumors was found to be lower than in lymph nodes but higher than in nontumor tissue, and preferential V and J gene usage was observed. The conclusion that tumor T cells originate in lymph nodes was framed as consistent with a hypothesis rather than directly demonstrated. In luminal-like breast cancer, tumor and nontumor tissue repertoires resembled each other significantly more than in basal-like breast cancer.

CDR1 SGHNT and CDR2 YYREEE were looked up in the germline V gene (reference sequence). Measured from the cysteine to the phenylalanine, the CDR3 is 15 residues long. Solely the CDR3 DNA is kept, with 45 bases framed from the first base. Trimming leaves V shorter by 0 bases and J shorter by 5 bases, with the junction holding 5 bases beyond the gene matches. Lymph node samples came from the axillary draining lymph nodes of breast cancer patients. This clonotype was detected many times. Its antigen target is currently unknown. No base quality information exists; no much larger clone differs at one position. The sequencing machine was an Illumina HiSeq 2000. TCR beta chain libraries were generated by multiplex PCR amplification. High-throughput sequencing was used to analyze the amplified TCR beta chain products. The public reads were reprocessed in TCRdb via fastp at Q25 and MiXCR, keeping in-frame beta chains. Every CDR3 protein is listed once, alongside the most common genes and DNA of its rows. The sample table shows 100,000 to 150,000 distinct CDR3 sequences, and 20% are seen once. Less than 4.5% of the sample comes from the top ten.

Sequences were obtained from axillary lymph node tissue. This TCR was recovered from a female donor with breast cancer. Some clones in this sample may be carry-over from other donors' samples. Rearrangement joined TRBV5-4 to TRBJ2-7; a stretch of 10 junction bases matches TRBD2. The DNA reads TGTGCCAGCAGCTTGGCTCTAGCGGGGGTCGACGAGCAGTACTTC. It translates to CASSLALAGVDEQYF.